These T cell receptor beta chains were read from a single sample in a study of blood T cell repertoires in COVID-19. Sequenced by immunoSEQ multiplex PCR; TCRdb stores in-frame clones only, minus some. Among about 120,000 clones listed, about four fifths were seen once. Sequencing was done on a sample of peripheral blood. Receptors originate from a man aged 35 to 55 with active or convalescent COVID-19. The CDR3 runs from the conserved cysteine through the conserved F or W. D genes are given only for firm matches. Where a row states a size, it is once, few, many or the class of an expanded clone; other rows omit it.

j_gene: TRBJ2-7; abundance: NA; d_gene: TRBD2; v_gene: TRBV10-3; CDR3nt: TGTGCCATCAGTGTCAAGCGGGGCTACGAGCAGTACTTC; CDR3aa: CAISVKRGYEQYF
j_gene: TRBJ2-5; abundance: NA; d_gene: NA; v_gene: TRBV7-2; CDR3nt: TGTGCCAGCAGCTTAGGGGCCCTCGGTGGAGAGACCCAGTACTTC; CDR3aa: CASSLGALGGETQYF
j_gene: TRBJ2-1; abundance: NA; d_gene: TRBD2; v_gene: TRBV27; CDR3nt: TGTGCCAGCAGTCTAAGCGGGGGGGCCTTGGGTTCTGAGCAGTTCTTC; CDR3aa: CASSLSGGALGSEQFF
j_gene: TRBJ1-3; abundance: once; d_gene: NA; v_gene: TRBV19; CDR3nt: TGTGCCAGTAGTATTAATTTTGCGGGAGTACGCTCTGGAAACACCATATATTTT; CDR3aa: CASSINFAGVRSGNTIYF
j_gene: TRBJ2-2; abundance: NA; d_gene: TRBD1; v_gene: TRBV19; CDR3nt: TGTGCCAGTCTCAAGGACAGGGGGAACACCGGGGAGCTGTTTTTT; CDR3aa: CASLKDRGNTGELFF
j_gene: TRBJ2-4; abundance: NA; d_gene: TRBD1; v_gene: TRBV5-4; CDR3nt: TGTGCCAGCCACAGGGGATTAACAGGGGGCGGCCAGGGAGACATTCAGTACTTC; CDR3aa: CASHRGLTGGGQGDIQYF
j_gene: TRBJ2-1; abundance: NA; d_gene: TRBD2; v_gene: TRBV18; CDR3nt: TGTGCCAGCTCACGACTAGCAGGGAGAGAGAATGAGCAGTTCTTC; CDR3aa: CASSRLAGRENEQFF
j_gene: TRBJ1-4; abundance: NA; d_gene: TRBD1; v_gene: TRBV5-6; CDR3nt: TGTGCCAGCAGCTTGGGGGGACAGGGGAATGAAAAACTGTTTTTT; CDR3aa: CASSLGGQGNEKLFF
j_gene: TRBJ2-7; abundance: NA; d_gene: NA; v_gene: TRBV4-1; CDR3nt: TGCGCCAGCAGCCAAGATTCGAAAGTCCCAGGCAACTACGAGCAGTACTTC; CDR3aa: CASSQDSKVPGNYEQYF
j_gene: TRBJ1-2; abundance: once; d_gene: NA; v_gene: TRBV9; CDR3nt: TGTGCCAGCAGCGCCTGGAAAGAGGCTTATGACTATGGCTACACCTTC; CDR3aa: CASSAWKEAYDYGYTF
j_gene: TRBJ2-2; abundance: NA; d_gene: NA; v_gene: TRBV19; CDR3nt: TGTGCCAGTAGTAACGGTCACACCGGGGAGCTGTTTTTT; CDR3aa: CASSNGHTGELFF
j_gene: TRBJ2-3; abundance: NA; d_gene: NA; v_gene: TRBV29-1; CDR3nt: TGCAGCGCAAAACAGATCACCACTAGCACAGATACGCAGTATTTT; CDR3aa: CSAKQITTSTDTQYF
j_gene: TRBJ1-2; abundance: few; d_gene: NA; v_gene: TRBV27; CDR3nt: TGTGCCAGCAGGGAGTCAGCTAACTATGGCTACACCTTC; CDR3aa: CASRESANYGYTF
j_gene: TRBJ1-3; abundance: once; d_gene: NA; v_gene: TRBV19; CDR3nt: TGTGCCAGTACCCCCACGGGGGGAAACACCATATATTTT; CDR3aa: CASTPTGGNTIYF
j_gene: TRBJ2-5; abundance: NA; d_gene: TRBD2; v_gene: TRBV5-4; CDR3nt: TGTGCCAGCAGCTCGCTAGCGGGAGGCGGGGAGACCCAGTACTTC; CDR3aa: CASSSLAGGGETQYF
j_gene: TRBJ2-7; abundance: NA; d_gene: TRBD1; v_gene: TRBV5-5; CDR3nt: TGTGCCAGCAGCCGCGGGACAGGGAACCCCTACGAGCAGTACTTC; CDR3aa: CASSRGTGNPYEQYF
j_gene: TRBJ2-1; abundance: once; d_gene: TRBD2; v_gene: TRBV4-3; CDR3nt: TGCGCCAGCAGCCAAGAGGTAGCGGGGGGGCCAGGGGAGCAGTTCTTC; CDR3aa: CASSQEVAGGPGEQFF
j_gene: TRBJ1-2; abundance: NA; d_gene: TRBD1; v_gene: TRBV10-3; CDR3nt: TGTGCCATCAGTGAGTCCGACAGGGGGTATGGCTACACCTTC; CDR3aa: CAISESDRGYGYTF
j_gene: TRBJ2-5; abundance: NA; d_gene: NA; v_gene: TRBV27; CDR3nt: TGTGCCAGCAGTTTTTCCGGAGAGACCCAGTACTTC; CDR3aa: CASSFSGETQYF
j_gene: TRBJ2-3; abundance: NA; d_gene: NA; v_gene: TRBV18; CDR3nt: TGTGCCAGCTCACCGCTAAGCGGCACAGATACGCAGTATTTT; CDR3aa: CASSPLSGTDTQYF
j_gene: TRBJ1-2; abundance: NA; d_gene: NA; v_gene: TRBV7-9; CDR3nt: TGTGCCAGCAGCTTACTCGAGGAGCAACATGGCTACACCTTC; CDR3aa: CASSLLEEQHGYTF
j_gene: TRBJ2-5; abundance: once; d_gene: TRBD1; v_gene: TRBV29-1; CDR3nt: TGCAGCGCCGCCGGGACAGGTAGTGGAGAGACCCAGTACTTC; CDR3aa: CSAAGTGSGETQYF
j_gene: TRBJ1-6; abundance: NA; d_gene: NA; v_gene: TRBV5-1; CDR3nt: TGCGCCAGCAGCTTGGAGGAGGCCAATAATTCACCCCTCCACTTT; CDR3aa: CASSLEEANNSPLHF
j_gene: TRBJ2-2; abundance: few; d_gene: NA; v_gene: TRBV7-3; CDR3nt: TGTGCCAGCAGCTTAGACTTAGTGACCGGGGAGCTGTTTTTT; CDR3aa: CASSLDLVTGELFF
j_gene: TRBJ1-2; abundance: NA; d_gene: NA; v_gene: TRBV2; CDR3nt: TGTGCCAGCAGTGAAGCGCTAGTCTATGGCTACACCTTC; CDR3aa: CASSEALVYGYTF
j_gene: TRBJ2-2; abundance: many; d_gene: TRBD1; v_gene: TRBV19; CDR3nt: TGTGCCAGTAGGTGGGACAGGGGGAACACCGGGGAGCTGTTTTTT; CDR3aa: CASRWDRGNTGELFF
j_gene: TRBJ1-3; abundance: NA; d_gene: NA; v_gene: TRBV11-2; CDR3nt: TGTGCCAGCAGCTACCGGGGGGCCGTCGCTGGAAACACCATATATTTT; CDR3aa: CASSYRGAVAGNTIYF
j_gene: TRBJ1-3; abundance: NA; d_gene: TRBD1; v_gene: TRBV7-2; CDR3nt: TGTGCCAGCAGCTTTTGGGACAGGGGCAACACCATATATTTT; CDR3aa: CASSFWDRGNTIYF
j_gene: TRBJ2-1; abundance: few; d_gene: TRBD1; v_gene: TRBV19; CDR3nt: TGTGCCAGTAGTATGTTCAGGGGGCTATACTACAATGAGCAGTTCTTC; CDR3aa: CASSMFRGLYYNEQFF
j_gene: TRBJ2-3; abundance: NA; d_gene: NA; v_gene: TRBV7-9; CDR3nt: TGTGCCAGCAGCCGAGAGTCGGAGGATACGCAGTATTTT; CDR3aa: CASSRESEDTQYF
j_gene: TRBJ2-7; abundance: NA; d_gene: NA; v_gene: TRBV6-1; CDR3nt: TGTGCCAGCAGTGATCATTCCTACGAGCAGTACTTC; CDR3aa: CASSDHSYEQYF
j_gene: TRBJ1-2; abundance: NA; d_gene: TRBD1; v_gene: TRBV4-1; CDR3nt: TGCGCCAGCAGCCAGATACAGGGGGCGCAGGATGGCTACACCTTC; CDR3aa: CASSQIQGAQDGYTF
j_gene: TRBJ2-2; abundance: few; d_gene: TRBD2; v_gene: TRBV3-1/TRBV3-2; CDR3nt: TGTGCCAGCAGCCAAGAAGTATGGCTAGCGGGGCCCGGGGAGCTGTTTTTT; CDR3aa: CASSQEVWLAGPGELFF
j_gene: TRBJ1-6; abundance: once; d_gene: NA; v_gene: TRBV5-1; CDR3nt: TGCGCCAGCAGCTTGGCAGGGCTGTCACCCCTCCACTTT; CDR3aa: CASSLAGLSPLHF
j_gene: TRBJ2-1; abundance: NA; d_gene: NA; v_gene: TRBV7-2; CDR3nt: TGTGCCAGCAGCCCCCACTCCCCACTAGCCTCCAATGAGCAGTTCTTC; CDR3aa: CASSPHSPLASNEQFF
j_gene: TRBJ1-1; abundance: NA; d_gene: NA; v_gene: TRBV19; CDR3nt: TGTGCCAGTAGTATCGGGTGGACAGACATGAACACTGAAGCTTTCTTT; CDR3aa: CASSIGWTDMNTEAFF
j_gene: TRBJ2-4; abundance: NA; d_gene: NA; v_gene: TRBV5-1; CDR3nt: TGCGCCAGCAGCTTGAGCATAAATTTACTAGCCAAAAACATTCAGTACTTC; CDR3aa: CASSLSINLLAKNIQYF
j_gene: TRBJ1-2; abundance: NA; d_gene: TRBD1; v_gene: TRBV7-3; CDR3nt: TGTGCCAGCAGCTTGGGACAGGGCCAGGGCTACACCTTC; CDR3aa: CASSLGQGQGYTF
j_gene: TRBJ1-2; abundance: NA; d_gene: NA; v_gene: TRBV6-1; CDR3nt: TGTGCCAGCAGTGGGCGGGGGGGGGTATCCAACTATGGCTACACCTTC; CDR3aa: CASSGRGGVSNYGYTF
j_gene: TRBJ2-7; abundance: NA; d_gene: TRBD1; v_gene: TRBV7-8; CDR3nt: TGTGCCAGCAGCTTAGACCGGGACAGGGTATTCCACGAGCAGTACTTC; CDR3aa: CASSLDRDRVFHEQYF
j_gene: TRBJ2-7; abundance: NA; d_gene: NA; v_gene: TRBV5-1; CDR3nt: TGCGCCAGCAGCCCGGGGGGGACAGCGGCCTACGAGCAGTACTTC; CDR3aa: CASSPGGTAAYEQYF
j_gene: TRBJ2-7; abundance: NA; d_gene: NA; v_gene: TRBV30; CDR3nt: TGTGCCTGCCCGACTAGTAACTACGAGCAGTACTTC; CDR3aa: CACPTSNYEQYF
j_gene: TRBJ2-3; abundance: NA; d_gene: NA; v_gene: TRBV6-1; CDR3nt: TGTGCCAGCAGTGATAACGGGAGAGGGTCAGATACGCAGTATTTT; CDR3aa: CASSDNGRGSDTQYF
j_gene: TRBJ2-2; abundance: NA; d_gene: NA; v_gene: TRBV21-1; CDR3nt: TGTGCCAGCAGACCCCGGGGTATAGGCACCGGGGAGCTGTTTTTT; CDR3aa: CASRPRGIGTGELFF
j_gene: TRBJ2-2; abundance: NA; d_gene: NA; v_gene: TRBV5-1; CDR3nt: TGCGCCAGCAGCTTGGTTGGACAGCCGAACACCGGGGAGCTGTTTTTT; CDR3aa: CASSLVGQPNTGELFF
j_gene: TRBJ2-5; abundance: NA; d_gene: NA; v_gene: TRBV7-3; CDR3nt: TGTGCCAGCAGCTTAGGAGGGTTGGAGACCCAGTACTTC; CDR3aa: CASSLGGLETQYF
j_gene: TRBJ2-4; abundance: NA; d_gene: TRBD2; v_gene: TRBV3-1/TRBV3-2; CDR3nt: TGTGCCAGCAGCCGGTCCGGGGGGGCCATGTCTTCCATTCAGTACTTC; CDR3aa: CASSRSGGAMSSIQYF
j_gene: TRBJ2-5; abundance: NA; d_gene: NA; v_gene: TRBV6-5; CDR3nt: TGTGCCAGCAGTTACGGGACAGCGGGGGTGGCCCAGTACTTC; CDR3aa: CASSYGTAGVAQYF
j_gene: TRBJ1-1; abundance: NA; d_gene: NA; v_gene: TRBV28; CDR3nt: TGTGCCAGCAGTAGCCCGACAGATCGTGAAGCTTTCTTT; CDR3aa: CASSSPTDREAFF
j_gene: TRBJ1-1; abundance: NA; d_gene: NA; v_gene: TRBV18; CDR3nt: TGTGCCAGCTCACCAATGGTAGGCAGGGTAACTGAAGCTTTCTTT; CDR3aa: CASSPMVGRVTEAFF
j_gene: TRBJ1-2; abundance: NA; d_gene: NA; v_gene: TRBV6-6; CDR3nt: TGTGCCATCCGTGGGGCGGAGATATATGGCTACACCTTC; CDR3aa: CAIRGAEIYGYTF
j_gene: TRBJ2-1; abundance: NA; d_gene: TRBD1; v_gene: TRBV13; CDR3nt: TGTGCCAGCAGCCCAAGGGGGCTTCTCAATGAGCAGTTCTTC; CDR3aa: CASSPRGLLNEQFF
j_gene: TRBJ1-5; abundance: NA; d_gene: NA; v_gene: TRBV19; CDR3nt: TGTGCCAGTAGTATTGAAGGGACTTATAGCAATCAGCCCCAGCATTTT; CDR3aa: CASSIEGTYSNQPQHF
j_gene: TRBJ2-1; abundance: NA; d_gene: TRBD2; v_gene: TRBV27; CDR3nt: TGTGCCAGCAGTTTCCCCCCGGGGAGCGGGAGGGGCTCCTACAATGAGCAGTTCTTC; CDR3aa: CASSFPPGSGRGSYNEQFF
j_gene: TRBJ2-1; abundance: NA; d_gene: TRBD1; v_gene: TRBV7-3; CDR3nt: TGTGCCAGCAGCCGACAGGGACAGGGGCGGGACAATGAGCAGTTCTTC; CDR3aa: CASSRQGQGRDNEQFF
j_gene: TRBJ2-1; abundance: once; d_gene: NA; v_gene: TRBV7-2; CDR3nt: TGTGCCAGCAGCTTAGAGAGTGCCTCCTACAATGAGCAGTTCTTC; CDR3aa: CASSLESASYNEQFF
j_gene: TRBJ2-5; abundance: NA; d_gene: NA; v_gene: TRBV28; CDR3nt: TGTGCCAGCACCGAGACAGGGAGGGAGACCCAGTACTTC; CDR3aa: CASTETGRETQYF